The rows below give T cell receptor beta chains drawn from one sample of a study of blood T cell repertoires in COVID-19. The protocol was immunoSEQ multiplex PCR, while the TCRdb copy is restricted to in-frame clones and leaves out a portion. The table includes roughly 200,000 clones, 75% to 90% detected once. The specimen was PBMCs or T cells enriched from blood (not recorded which). These receptors all come from a middle-aged man who had recovered from COVID-19. Both conserved end residues are part of each CDR3.

j_call | v_call | cdr3_length | cdr3_aa
TRBJ1-2 | TRBV12-3/TRBV12-4 | 13 | CASSQRDIRGYTF
TRBJ2-7 | TRBV7-2 | 15 | CASSLTSGTQYEQYF
TRBJ2-3 | TRBV5-5 | 15 | CASSSRQGSTDTQYF
TRBJ1-4 | TRBV5-8 | 14 | CASSLGHANEKLFF
TRBJ2-7 | TRBV24-1 | 14 | CATSDSWTGNEQYF
TRBJ2-7 | TRBV5-6 | 13 | CASSSGTGHEQYF
TRBJ1-6 | TRBV5-1 | 17 | CASSLGQGRSENSPLHF
TRBJ2-7 | TRBV5-1 | 13 | CASSAGQDYEQYF
TRBJ2-7 | TRBV27 | 15 | CASRTTSGTPYEQYF
TRBJ2-1 | TRBV6-2/TRBV6-3 | 13 | CASSYRASNEQFF
TRBJ2-3 | TRBV7-9 | 15 | CASSLTPPGTDTQYF
TRBJ2-3 | TRBV6-2/TRBV6-3 | 18 | CASSYPGARGIGTDTQYF
TRBJ2-7 | TRBV2 | 14 | CASSGGQGAFEQYF
TRBJ2-2 | TRBV24-1 | 15 | CATSAPDRNTGELFF
TRBJ1-1 | TRBV6-1 | 15 | CASSEDGVINTEAFF
TRBJ1-1 | TRBV14 | 13 | CASSPFGGTEAFF
TRBJ1-4 | TRBV2 | 14 | CASSEVRGNEKLFF
TRBJ1-4 | TRBV3-1/TRBV3-2 | 16 | CASSHLASATNEKLFF
TRBJ2-5 | TRBV2 | 16 | CASSEDVGGSGETQYF
TRBJ1-2 | TRBV19 | 15 | CASIISRTGFYGYTF
TRBJ2-7 | TRBV5-1 | 14 | CASSLVQETYEQYF
TRBJ1-1 | TRBV28 | 12 | CASSPGNTEAFF
TRBJ2-1 | TRBV29-1 | 15 | CSVWRGELQYNEQFF
TRBJ2-1 | TRBV21-1 | 16 | CASSKGHLSSYNEQFF
TRBJ1-5 | TRBV7-9 | 17 | CASSLATGGQGGQPQHF
TRBJ1-6 | TRBV24-1 | 16 | CATSDPGTNYNSPLHF
TRBJ2-7 | TRBV18 | 16 | CASSPVAVPLGYEQYF
TRBJ1-1 | TRBV28 | 14 | CASLHGGFDTEAFF
TRBJ2-7 | TRBV28 | 15 | CASSPGQGIAYEQYF
TRBJ2-5 | TRBV5-1 | 16 | CASSFGLAGDQETQYF
TRBJ1-1 | TRBV18 | 15 | CASSEQTGVNTEAFF
TRBJ1-1 | TRBV29-1 | 13 | CSVEGTGGTEAFF
TRBJ1-1 | TRBV3-1/TRBV3-2 | 13 | CASRPDLDRGAFF
TRBJ2-1 | TRBV9 | 15 | CASSVLGQLYNEQFF
TRBJ1-1 | TRBV7-9 | 11 | CASSPGVAAFF
TRBJ1-4 | TRBV7-9 | 15 | CASSLAGSSNEKLFF
TRBJ2-1 | TRBV20-1 | 17 | CSASRASGRSSVDEQFF
TRBJ2-2 | TRBV3-1/TRBV3-2 | 14 | CASSQRGNTGELFF
TRBJ1-5 | TRBV2 | 14 | CASSEDTLNRPQHF
TRBJ1-1 | TRBV4-1 | 12 | CASSHGTGEAFF
TRBJ1-1 | TRBV6-5 | 13 | CASRQGKDTEAFF
TRBJ1-2 | TRBV18 | 13 | CASSPTGQSGYTF
TRBJ2-2 | TRBV13 | 18 | CASSFGPRTSGITGELFF
TRBJ1-5 | TRBV29-1 | 12 | CSVGQGHQPQHF
TRBJ1-5 | TRBV27 | 14 | CASSFSGFDQPQHF
TRBJ2-3 | TRBV11-3 | 19 | CASSFPGAASGRSTDTQYF
TRBJ2-7 | TRBV19 | 14 | CASSVGTGLYEQYF
TRBJ2-3 | TRBV7-3 | 17 | CASSSLPGQGTTDTQYF
TRBJ2-2 | TRBV25-1 | 13 | CASSESVTGELFF
TRBJ2-7 | TRBV7-2 | 14 | CASSLELARHEQYF
TRBJ2-7 | TRBV4-1 | 14 | CASSQASPSYEQYF
TRBJ1-3 | TRBV6-6 | 17 | CASSRWDRTLSGNTIYF
TRBJ1-1 | TRBV11-2 | 18 | CASRPPDRVWDHHAEAFF
TRBJ1-2 | TRBV2 | 13 | CASQGAPGYGYTF
TRBJ2-2 | TRBV7-8 | 14 | CASSPTGITGELFF